This T cell receptor (beta chain) was captured in a study of OX40 agonist ivuxolimab in advanced cancers. Study overall: Ivuxolimab was delivered to patients intravenously every 2 weeks at doses spanning 0.01 to 10 mg/kg.

Germline CDR1 and CDR2: LGHNA and YNFKEQ. The CDR3 is 15 amino acids. The trim removed 4 bases at V and 5 bases at J, leaving 5 bases unmatched. Produced via immunoSEQ multiplex PCR; TCRdb's table is partial and in-frame only. The sample shows 55,000 to 85,000 clones, about 91% of them seen only once. The chain links TRBV4-2 to TRBJ1-1; 12 bases are shared with TRBD1. The material was CD4+ or CD8+ T cells sorted from blood, obtained in a trial of the OX40 agonist ivuxolimab. This receptor was taken from an adult with an advanced solid tumor such as melanoma, head and neck, liver or kidney cancer. The CDR3 nucleotides read TGTGCCAGCAGCCTAGCGGGACAGGGGGCAACTGAAGCTTTCTTT. This codes for CASSLAGQGATEAFF.